Listed below are T cell receptor beta chains from one sample, sequenced in a study of cytomegalovirus exposure and HLA in healthy donors. Profiling relied on immunoSEQ multiplex PCR, and the TCRdb table lists in-frame clones only, not all of them. The table has approximately 130,000 clones, about 76% seen once. The sample taken for sequencing was PBMCs. The receptors originated from a woman aged 40 to 49 in good health and CMV-seronegative. Both conserved end residues are part of each CDR3. The D gene is left open where the match is weak. Not every row has a clone size; where given, it reads once, few, many or a size class.

V	D	size	J	DNA	CDR3
TRBV27	NA	NA	TRBJ2-7	TGTGCCAGCAGTTTCGGGGAAAGCTCCTACGAGCAGTACTTC	CASSFGESSYEQYF
TRBV19	NA	NA	TRBJ1-2	TGTGCCAGTAGTATCGACAGCAACTATGGCTACACCTTC	CASSIDSNYGYTF
TRBV9	NA	NA	TRBJ2-1	TGTGCCAGCAGCATACAGGGAAGAAATGAGCAGTTCTTC	CASSIQGRNEQFF
TRBV6-5	TRBD1	NA	TRBJ1-4	TGTGCCAGCAGTTACTCAGGGGGCGGGATTGAAAAACTGTTTTTT	CASSYSGGGIEKLFF
TRBV6-5	NA	NA	TRBJ1-2	TGTGCCAGCAGTTACATGAGAAACTATGGCTACACCTTC	CASSYMRNYGYTF
TRBV27	NA	NA	TRBJ2-3	TGTGCCAGCAGTTTAGTTGAGGGTTCGACAGATACGCAGTATTTT	CASSLVEGSTDTQYF
TRBV5-1	NA	NA	TRBJ2-2	TGCGCCAGCAGCCCCAGGACGGGGGACACCGGGGAGCTGTTTTTT	CASSPRTGDTGELFF
TRBV7-2	TRBD1	NA	TRBJ1-6	TGTGCCAGCAGCCCGACAGGGGTCAATTCACCCCTCCACTTT	CASSPTGVNSPLHF
TRBV7-3	TRBD1	NA	TRBJ1-2	TGTGCCAGCAGCCATAGCTCGACAGGGGAGCCCCGGGGCTACACCTTC	CASSHSSTGEPRGYTF
TRBV27	NA	NA	TRBJ1-6	TGTGCCAGCAGTTTATCTTCGGGGTTATTAAATAATTCACCCCTCCACTTT	CASSLSSGLLNNSPLHF
TRBV5-1	NA	NA	TRBJ2-2	TGCGCCAGCAGCTTAGGTCAGGTCTTCGGGGAGCTGTTTTTT	CASSLGQVFGELFF
TRBV27	TRBD1	NA	TRBJ1-1	TGTGCCAGCAGTTTATCCTCAACAGGGGACACTGAAGCTTTCTTT	CASSLSSTGDTEAFF
TRBV28	TRBD1	NA	TRBJ1-2	TGTGCCAGCAATCTTAGACAGGGGGCAAGGGGCTACACCTTC	CASNLRQGARGYTF
TRBV29-1	TRBD2	NA	TRBJ2-7	TGCAGCGTTGTTGTAGCGGGGGGTATGGAGTACTTC	CSVVVAGGMEYF
TRBV27	TRBD2	few	TRBJ2-7	TGTGCCAGCAGTTTAATTGGGACTAGCGGGGGGGGAGAGCAGTACTTC	CASSLIGTSGGGEQYF
TRBV29-1	NA	NA	TRBJ2-3	TGCAGCGTACGGTGGCAGGCAGATACGCAGTATTTT	CSVRWQADTQYF
TRBV6-1	TRBD2	NA	TRBJ2-7	TGTGCCAGCAGTGATCTAGCGGGGGGCCAACTCTACGAGCAGTACTTC	CASSDLAGGQLYEQYF
TRBV10-3	TRBD1	NA	TRBJ1-3	TGTGCCATCAGCCCTGACAGGGCCTCTGGAAACACCATATATTTT	CAISPDRASGNTIYF
TRBV15	NA	NA	TRBJ1-1	TGTGCCACCAGCAGAGATGTGACCTATGGGCAGGGAGGTGGGGCTTTCTTT	CATSRDVTYGQGGGAFF
TRBV4-2	TRBD2	NA	TRBJ2-1	TGTGCCAGCAGCCAGCGGGGGGCCAACAATGAGCAGTTCTTC	CASSQRGANNEQFF
TRBV29-1	NA	NA	TRBJ2-7	TGCAGCGCCCGGACTGCCGAGAGTTTCTCCTACGAGCAGTACTTC	CSARTAESFSYEQYF
TRBV30	NA	few	TRBJ2-1	TGTGCCTGGGGAGCATACAATGAGCAGTTCTTC	CAWGAYNEQFF
TRBV6-5	NA	NA	TRBJ1-5	TGTGCCAGCAGTTCCCCACTTCAGGGCCAGCCCCAGCATTTT	CASSSPLQGQPQHF
TRBV7-2	NA	NA	TRBJ1-4	TGTGCCAGCGGGGGGATAACTAATGAAAAACTGTTTTTT	CASGGITNEKLFF
TRBV25-1	NA	NA	TRBJ2-5	TGTGCCAGCAGTGACGGGGTTACTAGGACCCAAGAGACCCAGTACTTC	CASSDGVTRTQETQYF
TRBV14	NA	few	TRBJ1-1	TGTGCCAGCAGCCAAGATCTTTTGGCGAACACTGAAGCTTTCTTT	CASSQDLLANTEAFF
TRBV4-1	TRBD1	NA	TRBJ1-1	TGCGCCAGCAGCCTGGACAGGGGTACTGAAGCTTTCTTT	CASSLDRGTEAFF
TRBV28	NA	NA	TRBJ2-7	TGTGCCAGCACTCTTAGCTCCTACGAGCAGTACTTC	CASTLSSYEQYF
TRBV5-4	NA	few	TRBJ1-1	TGTGCCAGCAGCTTGTGGAGCAGAGGGAACACTGAAGCTTTCTTT	CASSLWSRGNTEAFF
TRBV6-4	TRBD2	NA	TRBJ2-3	TGTGCCAGCAGTGTGGCGGGGGGGCACACAGATACGCAGTATTTT	CASSVAGGHTDTQYF
TRBV10-3	NA	NA	TRBJ2-7	TGTGCCATCAGTGATAGGGACTTCTACGAGCAGTACTTC	CAISDRDFYEQYF
TRBV27	NA	NA	TRBJ2-3	TGTGCCAGCAGTTTCGTTTACACAGATACGCAGTATTTT	CASSFVYTDTQYF
TRBV9	NA	NA	TRBJ2-1	TGTGCCAGCAGCGTAGGTCCGGGTTCCAATGAGCAGTTCTTC	CASSVGPGSNEQFF
TRBV7-9	TRBD2	NA	TRBJ2-7	TGTGCCAGCAGCTTATTATGGGACTACCACTACGAGCAGTACTTC	CASSLLWDYHYEQYF
TRBV9	NA	once	TRBJ1-6	TGTGCCAGCAGCGTAGAGCTAACGGGGAATTCACCCCTCCACTTT	CASSVELTGNSPLHF
TRBV29-1	TRBD2	NA	TRBJ2-1	TGCAGCGTTGGGACTAGCGGGGTATACAATGAGCAGTTCTTC	CSVGTSGVYNEQFF
TRBV12-2	NA	NA	TRBJ1-2	TGTGCAAGTCGCTTAGCTGGGACAACGTATGGCTACACCTTC	CASRLAGTTYGYTF
TRBV5-6	NA	NA	TRBJ1-2	TGTGCCAGCAGCTTGGCGCGGATTAACTATGGCTACACCTTC	CASSLARINYGYTF
TRBV19	NA	NA	TRBJ2-7	TGTGCCAGTAGTATTGGAGTAGGACAGAGCTCCTACGAGCAGTACTTC	CASSIGVGQSSYEQYF
TRBV5-1	TRBD2	NA	TRBJ2-5	TGCGCCAGCCAGGCTTCCCTAAAAGCGGGGGGGCCTTGGGAGACCCAGTACTTC	CASQASLKAGGPWETQYF
TRBV19	TRBD1	NA	TRBJ2-7	TGTGCCAGTAGTCACAGGGGTCTAAAGAACGAGCAGTACTTC	CASSHRGLKNEQYF